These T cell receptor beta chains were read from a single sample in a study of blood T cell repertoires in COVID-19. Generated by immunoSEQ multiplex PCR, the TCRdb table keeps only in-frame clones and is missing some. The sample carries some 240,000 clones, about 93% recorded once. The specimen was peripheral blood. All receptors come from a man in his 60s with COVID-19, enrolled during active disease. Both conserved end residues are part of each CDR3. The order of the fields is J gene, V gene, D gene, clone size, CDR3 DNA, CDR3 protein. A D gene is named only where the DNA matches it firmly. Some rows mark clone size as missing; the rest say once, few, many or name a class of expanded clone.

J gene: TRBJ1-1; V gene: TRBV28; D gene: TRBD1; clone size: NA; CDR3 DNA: TGTGCCAGCAGTATTGACAGGGTAACTGAAGCTTTCTTT; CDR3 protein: CASSIDRVTEAFF
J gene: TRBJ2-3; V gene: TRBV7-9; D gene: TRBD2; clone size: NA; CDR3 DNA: TGTGCCAGCAGCACTAGCGGGAGGGCCCTAGGGTCAACAGATACGCAGTATTTT; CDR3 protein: CASSTSGRALGSTDTQYF
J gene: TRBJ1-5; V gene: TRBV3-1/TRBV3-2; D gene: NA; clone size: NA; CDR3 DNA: TGTGCCAGCAGCCAAGGACAGTCATATAGCAATCAGCCCCAGCATTTT; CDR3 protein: CASSQGQSYSNQPQHF
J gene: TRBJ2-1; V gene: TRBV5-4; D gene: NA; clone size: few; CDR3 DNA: TGTGCCAGCAGCTTGGGAACAGGGTCCTACAATGAGCAGTTCTTC; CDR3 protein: CASSLGTGSYNEQFF
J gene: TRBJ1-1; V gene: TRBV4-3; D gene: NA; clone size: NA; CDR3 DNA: TGCGCCAGCAGCCAAGGACAGGTTTTGAACACTGAAGCTTTCTTT; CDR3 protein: CASSQGQVLNTEAFF
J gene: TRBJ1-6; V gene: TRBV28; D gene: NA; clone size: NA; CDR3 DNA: TGTGCCAGCAGTTTAGGGTCTGGACTCTTAAGGAATTCACCCCTCCACTTT; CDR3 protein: CASSLGSGLLRNSPLHF
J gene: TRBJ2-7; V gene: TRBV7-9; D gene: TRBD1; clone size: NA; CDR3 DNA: TGTGCCAGCAGCTCACCGGGACAGACAACCTACGAGCAGTACTTC; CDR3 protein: CASSSPGQTTYEQYF
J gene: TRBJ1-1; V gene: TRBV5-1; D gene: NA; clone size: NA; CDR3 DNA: TGCGCCAGCAGCTTGGGCGATGGTCCCGAAGCTTTCTTT; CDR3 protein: CASSLGDGPEAFF
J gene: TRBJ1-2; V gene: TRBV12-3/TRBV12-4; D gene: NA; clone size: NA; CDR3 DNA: TGTGCCAGCAGTTTAGGGACTATCCTTCCCTACACCTTC; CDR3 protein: CASSLGTILPYTF
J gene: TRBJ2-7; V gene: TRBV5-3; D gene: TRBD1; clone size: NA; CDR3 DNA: TGTGCCAGAAGCTCAGTCCGGGACAGGGATCACTACGAGCAGTACTTC; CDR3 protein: CARSSVRDRDHYEQYF
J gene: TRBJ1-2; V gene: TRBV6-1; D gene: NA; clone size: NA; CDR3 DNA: TGTGCCAGCAGTGAAGTCTCAGGGAATAACTATGGCTACACCTTC; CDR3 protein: CASSEVSGNNYGYTF
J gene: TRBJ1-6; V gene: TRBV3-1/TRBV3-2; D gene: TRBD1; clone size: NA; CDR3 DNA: TGTGCCAGCAGTCATGGACAGGATAATTCACCCCTCCACTTT; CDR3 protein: CASSHGQDNSPLHF
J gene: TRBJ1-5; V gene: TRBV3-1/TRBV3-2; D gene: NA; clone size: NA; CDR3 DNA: TGTGCCAGCAGCTTGGGCAGGGGTTCTCAGCCCCAGCATTTT; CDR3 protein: CASSLGRGSQPQHF
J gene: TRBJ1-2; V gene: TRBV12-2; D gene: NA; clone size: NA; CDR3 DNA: TGTGCAAGTCGCACGAAGTCCGAGCTTGACAGGCGGAATAACTATGGCTACACCTTC; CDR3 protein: CASRTKSELDRRNNYGYTF
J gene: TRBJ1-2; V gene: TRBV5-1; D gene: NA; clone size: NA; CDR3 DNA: TGCGCCAGCAGCTTGCAGGGGCTGGCTGATAGCTACACCTTC; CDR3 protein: CASSLQGLADSYTF
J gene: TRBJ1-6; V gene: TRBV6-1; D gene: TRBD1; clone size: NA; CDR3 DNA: TGTGCCAGCAGTGTTCGGCAGGGGGCGGAAACTAATTCACCCCTCCACTTT; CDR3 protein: CASSVRQGAETNSPLHF
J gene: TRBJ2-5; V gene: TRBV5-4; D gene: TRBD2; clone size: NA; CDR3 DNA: TGTGCCAGCAGTACAGCGGGGGGGCTGGAGACCCAGTACTTC; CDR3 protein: CASSTAGGLETQYF
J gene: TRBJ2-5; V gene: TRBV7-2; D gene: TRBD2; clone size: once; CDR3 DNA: TGTGCCAGCAGCTTCCCTCGCGGGAGTACTATGGGCGAGACCCAGTACTTC; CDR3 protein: CASSFPRGSTMGETQYF
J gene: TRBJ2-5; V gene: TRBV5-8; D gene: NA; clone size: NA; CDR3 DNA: TGTGCCAGCAGACTAACGGGACTGCCAGAGCACTTC; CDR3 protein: CASRLTGLPEHF
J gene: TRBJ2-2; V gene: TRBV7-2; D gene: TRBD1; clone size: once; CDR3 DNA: TGTGCCAGCAGCTGGACAGGGGGCCCCTCTGGCACCGGGGAGCTGTTTTTT; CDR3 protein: CASSWTGGPSGTGELFF
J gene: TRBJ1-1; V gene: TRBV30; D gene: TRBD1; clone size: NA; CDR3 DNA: TGTGCCTGGAGAGTTAACAGGGGGTTTCGGAACACTGAAGCTTTCTTT; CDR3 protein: CAWRVNRGFRNTEAFF
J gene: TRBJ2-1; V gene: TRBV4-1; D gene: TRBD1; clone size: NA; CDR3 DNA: TGCGCCAGCAGCCATGGGCAGGGGGCGCGGTATGAGCAGTTCTTC; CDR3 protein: CASSHGQGARYEQFF
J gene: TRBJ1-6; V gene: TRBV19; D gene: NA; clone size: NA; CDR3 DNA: TGTGCCAGTAGTATTCCCGATTCCCGAAGCTCACCCCTCCACTTT; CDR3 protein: CASSIPDSRSSPLHF
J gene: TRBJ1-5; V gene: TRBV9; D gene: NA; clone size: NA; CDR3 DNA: TGTGCCAGCAGCGTAGGAGTCAATAATCAGCCCCAGCATTTT; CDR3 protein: CASSVGVNNQPQHF
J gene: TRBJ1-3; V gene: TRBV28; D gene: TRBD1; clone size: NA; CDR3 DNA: TGTGCCAGCACCTCCGGGACAGCAATAGGAAACACCATATATTTT; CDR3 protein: CASTSGTAIGNTIYF
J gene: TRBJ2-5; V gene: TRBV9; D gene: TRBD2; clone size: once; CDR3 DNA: TGTGCCAGCAGCTCCCGTAGCGGGGGCGGGGTAGAGACCCAGTACTTC; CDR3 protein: CASSSRSGGGVETQYF
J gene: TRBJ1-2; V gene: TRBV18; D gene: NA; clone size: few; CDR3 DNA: TGTGCCAGCTCACCACTGGCGGAGAGCTCCCCCGGATATGGCTACACCTTC; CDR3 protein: CASSPLAESSPGYGYTF
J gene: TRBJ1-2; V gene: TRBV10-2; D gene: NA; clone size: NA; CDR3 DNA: TGCGCCAGCAGTGAGTCGAACAGAGCAGGGCAGGATGGCTACACCTTC; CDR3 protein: CASSESNRAGQDGYTF
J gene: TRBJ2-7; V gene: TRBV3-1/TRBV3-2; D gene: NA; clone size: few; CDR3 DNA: TGTGCCAGCAGCCAAGAGGTGAGCCAGGGCTCCTACGAGCAGTACTTC; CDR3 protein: CASSQEVSQGSYEQYF
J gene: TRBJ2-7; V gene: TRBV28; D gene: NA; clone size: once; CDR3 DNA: TGTGCCAGCACCCTAGGACCCAGAGCGGCCTACGAGCAGTACTTC; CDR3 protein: CASTLGPRAAYEQYF
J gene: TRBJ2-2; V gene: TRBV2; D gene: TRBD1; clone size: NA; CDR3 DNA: TGTGCCGTAGGCAGGGGGTTGACCGGGGAGCTGTTTTTT; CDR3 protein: CAVGRGLTGELFF
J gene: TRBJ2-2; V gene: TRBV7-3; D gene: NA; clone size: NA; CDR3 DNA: TGTGCCAGCAGCCCCCGAACAGCCGATACCGGGGAGCTGTTTTTT; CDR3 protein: CASSPRTADTGELFF
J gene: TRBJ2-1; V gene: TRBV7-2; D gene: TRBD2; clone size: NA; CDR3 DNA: TGTGCCAGCAGCCCTCCTAGCGGGAGGGCCAAGTTCTTC; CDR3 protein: CASSPPSGRAKFF